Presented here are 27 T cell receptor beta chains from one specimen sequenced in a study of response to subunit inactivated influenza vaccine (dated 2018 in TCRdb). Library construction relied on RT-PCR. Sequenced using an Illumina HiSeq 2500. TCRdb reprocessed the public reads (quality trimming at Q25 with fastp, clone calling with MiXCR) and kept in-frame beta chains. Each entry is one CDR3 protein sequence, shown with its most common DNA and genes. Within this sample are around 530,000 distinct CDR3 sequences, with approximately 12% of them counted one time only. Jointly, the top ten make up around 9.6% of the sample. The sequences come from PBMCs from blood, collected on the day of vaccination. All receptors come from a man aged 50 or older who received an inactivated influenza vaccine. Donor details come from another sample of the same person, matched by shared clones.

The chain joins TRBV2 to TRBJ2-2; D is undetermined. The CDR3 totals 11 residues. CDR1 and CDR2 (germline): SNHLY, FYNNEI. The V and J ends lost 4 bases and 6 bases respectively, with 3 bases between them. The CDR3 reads CASSVAGELFF. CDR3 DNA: TGTGCCAGCAGTGTTGCCGGGGAGCTGTTTTTT.

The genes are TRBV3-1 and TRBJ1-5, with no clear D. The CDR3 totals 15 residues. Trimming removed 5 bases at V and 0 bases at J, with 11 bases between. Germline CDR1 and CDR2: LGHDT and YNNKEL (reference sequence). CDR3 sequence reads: CASSNRLNSNQPQHF. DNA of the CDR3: TGTGCCAGCAGCAACCGGCTTAATAGCAATCAGCCCCAGCATTTT.

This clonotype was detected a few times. The CDR3 region has the DNA TGCAGCGTTCCCCCTGGACTAGCGGTCAATGAGCAGTTCTTC. Residues: CSVPPGLAVNEQFF. The chain joins TRBV29-1 to TRBJ2-1; 10 nucleotides align to TRBD2. Germline assignment: CDR1 SQVTM and CDR2 ANQGSEA. The CDR3 loop spans 14 amino acids. The J segment lost 6 bases and the V segment lost 5 bases, leaving 7 bases of the junction unmatched.

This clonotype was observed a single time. The CDR3 spells CAISEAYRGYEQYF. The CDR3 DNA reads TGTGCCATCAGTGAAGCGTACAGGGGCTACGAGCAGTACTTC. The chain has TRBV10-3 and TRBJ2-7; 7 positions agree with TRBD1. The J segment lost 3 bases and the V segment lost 3 bases, leaving 5 bases of the junction unmatched. Per the germline V gene, CDR1 is ENHRY and CDR2 is SYGVKD. The CDR3 runs 14 residues.

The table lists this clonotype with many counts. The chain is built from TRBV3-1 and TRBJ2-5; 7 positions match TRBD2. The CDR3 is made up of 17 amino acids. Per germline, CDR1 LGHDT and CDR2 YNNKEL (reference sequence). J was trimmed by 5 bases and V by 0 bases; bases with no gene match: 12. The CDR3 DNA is TGTGCCAGCAGCCAAGATCTGTGGGAGGGGAGTGCGGAGACCCAGTACTTC. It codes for CASSQDLWEGSAETQYF.

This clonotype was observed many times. The DNA for the CDR3 is TGTGCCAGCAGCTTATTCGGGGTGAGCACAGATACGCAGTATTTT. This gives the protein CASSLFGVSTDTQYF. V is TRBV7-2 and J is TRBJ2-3, with D possibly being TRBD2 (5 bases). The CDR3 has 15 residues. Germline V gene data show CDR1 as SGHTA and CDR2 as FQGNSA. The V and J ends lost 2 bases and 0 bases respectively, with 9 bases between them.

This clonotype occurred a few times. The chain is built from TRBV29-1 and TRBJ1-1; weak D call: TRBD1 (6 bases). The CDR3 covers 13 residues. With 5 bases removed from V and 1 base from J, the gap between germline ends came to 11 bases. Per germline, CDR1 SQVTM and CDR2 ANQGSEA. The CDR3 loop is CSVHRQANTEAFF. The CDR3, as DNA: TGCAGCGTTCACAGACAGGCGAACACTGAAGCTTTCTTT.

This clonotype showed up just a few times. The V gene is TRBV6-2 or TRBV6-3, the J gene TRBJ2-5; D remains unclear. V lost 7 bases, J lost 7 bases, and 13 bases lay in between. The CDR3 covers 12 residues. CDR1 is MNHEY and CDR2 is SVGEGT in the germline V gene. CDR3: CASTVSVGTQYF. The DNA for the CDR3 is TGTGCCAGCACCGTCAGCGTTGGGACCCAGTACTTC.

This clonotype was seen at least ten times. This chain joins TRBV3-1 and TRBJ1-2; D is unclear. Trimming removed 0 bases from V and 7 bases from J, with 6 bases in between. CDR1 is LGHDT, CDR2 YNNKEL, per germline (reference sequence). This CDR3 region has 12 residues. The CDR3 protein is CASSQDVGGYTF. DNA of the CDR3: TGTGCCAGCAGCCAAGATGTTGGTGGCTACACCTTC.

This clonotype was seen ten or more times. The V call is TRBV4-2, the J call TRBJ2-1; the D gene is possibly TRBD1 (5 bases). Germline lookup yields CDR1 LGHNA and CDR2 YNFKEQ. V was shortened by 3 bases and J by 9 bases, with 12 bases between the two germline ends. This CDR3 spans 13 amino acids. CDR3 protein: CASSQDTGFEQFF. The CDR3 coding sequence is TGTGCCAGCAGCCAGGATACAGGATTTGAGCAGTTCTTC.

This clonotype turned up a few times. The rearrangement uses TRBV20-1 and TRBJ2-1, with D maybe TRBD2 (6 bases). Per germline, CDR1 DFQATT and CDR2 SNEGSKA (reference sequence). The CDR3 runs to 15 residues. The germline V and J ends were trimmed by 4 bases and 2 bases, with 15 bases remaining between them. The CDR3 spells CSATPYAGTYNEQFF. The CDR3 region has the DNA TGCAGTGCTACCCCATACGCGGGGACCTACAATGAGCAGTTCTTC.

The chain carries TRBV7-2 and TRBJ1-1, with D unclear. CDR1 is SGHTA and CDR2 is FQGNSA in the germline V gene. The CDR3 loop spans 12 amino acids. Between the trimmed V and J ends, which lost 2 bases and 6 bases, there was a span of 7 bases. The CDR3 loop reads CASSLRRAEAFF. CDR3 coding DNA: TGTGCCAGCAGCTTAAGGAGGGCTGAAGCTTTCTTT.

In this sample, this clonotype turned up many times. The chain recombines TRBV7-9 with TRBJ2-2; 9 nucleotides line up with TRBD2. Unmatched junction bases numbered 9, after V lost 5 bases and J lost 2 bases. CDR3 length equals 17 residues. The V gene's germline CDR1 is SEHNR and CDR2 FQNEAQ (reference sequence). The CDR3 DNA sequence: TGTGCCAGCAGCACACGTACTAGCGGGCCTAACACCGGGGAGCTGTTTTTT. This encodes CASSTRTSGPNTGELFF.

The CDR3 protein is CASSETSGGPWAETQYF. The CDR3 DNA follows: TGTGCCAGCTCGGAGACTAGCGGGGGACCATGGGCAGAGACCCAGTACTTC. The chain couples TRBV3-1 to TRBJ2-5; 12 bases match TRBD2. J lost 4 bases, V lost 8 bases, and 14 bases had no gene match. Germline-derived CDR1 and CDR2 are LGHDT and YNNKEL (reference sequence). The CDR3 sequence is 17 residues long.

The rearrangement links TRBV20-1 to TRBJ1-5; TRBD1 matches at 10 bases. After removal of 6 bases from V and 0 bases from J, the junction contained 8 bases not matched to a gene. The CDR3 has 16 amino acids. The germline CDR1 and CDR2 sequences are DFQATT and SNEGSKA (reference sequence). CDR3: CSAVPGQGPSNQPQHF. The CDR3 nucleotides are TGCAGTGCGGTACCGGGACAGGGGCCTAGCAATCAGCCCCAGCATTTT.

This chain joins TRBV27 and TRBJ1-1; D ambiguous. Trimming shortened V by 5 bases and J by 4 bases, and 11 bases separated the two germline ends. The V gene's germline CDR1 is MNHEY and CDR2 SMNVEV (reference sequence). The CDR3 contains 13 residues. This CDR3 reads CASSLGLFTEAFF. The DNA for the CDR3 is TGTGCCAGCAGTCTTGGACTGTTCACTGAAGCTTTCTTT.

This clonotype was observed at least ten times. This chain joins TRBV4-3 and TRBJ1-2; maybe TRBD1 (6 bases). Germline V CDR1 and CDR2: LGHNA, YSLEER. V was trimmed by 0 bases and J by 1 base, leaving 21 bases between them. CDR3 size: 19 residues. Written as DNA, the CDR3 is TGCGCCAGCAGCCAAGATACAGGGAGGACCACCCCATTTAACTATGGCTACACCTTC. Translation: CASSQDTGRTTPFNYGYTF.

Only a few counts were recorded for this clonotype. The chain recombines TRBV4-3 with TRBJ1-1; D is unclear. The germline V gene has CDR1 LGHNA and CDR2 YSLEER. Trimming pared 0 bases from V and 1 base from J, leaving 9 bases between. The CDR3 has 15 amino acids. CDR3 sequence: CASSQDTDPNTEAFF. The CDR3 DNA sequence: TGCGCCAGCAGCCAAGATACGGATCCGAACACTGAAGCTTTCTTT.

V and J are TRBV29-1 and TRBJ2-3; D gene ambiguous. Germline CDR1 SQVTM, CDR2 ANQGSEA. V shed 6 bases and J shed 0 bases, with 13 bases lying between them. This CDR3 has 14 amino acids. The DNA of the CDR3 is TGCAGCGTGGCGGAATTAACTAGCACAGATACGCAGTATTTT. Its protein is CSVAELTSTDTQYF.

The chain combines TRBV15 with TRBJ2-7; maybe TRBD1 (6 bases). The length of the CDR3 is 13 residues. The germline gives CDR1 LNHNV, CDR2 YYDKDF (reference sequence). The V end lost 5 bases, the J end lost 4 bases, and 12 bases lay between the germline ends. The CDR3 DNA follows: TGTGCCACCAGCCGACAGGTGGCTTACGAGCAGTACTTC. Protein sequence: CATSRQVAYEQYF.

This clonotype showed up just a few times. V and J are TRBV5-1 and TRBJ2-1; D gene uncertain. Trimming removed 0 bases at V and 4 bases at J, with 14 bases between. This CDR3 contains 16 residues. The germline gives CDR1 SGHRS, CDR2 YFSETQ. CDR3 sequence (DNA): TGCGCCAGCAGCTTGGAGTTGTCGGTAATATACAATGAGCAGTTCTTC. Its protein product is CASSLELSVIYNEQFF.

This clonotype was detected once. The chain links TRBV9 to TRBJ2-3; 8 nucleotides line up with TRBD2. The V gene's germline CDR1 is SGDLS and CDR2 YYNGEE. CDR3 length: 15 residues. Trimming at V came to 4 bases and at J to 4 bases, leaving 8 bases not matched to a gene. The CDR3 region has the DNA TGTGCCAGCAGCCCGGGGGGGATGCCGGCAGATACGCAGTATTTT. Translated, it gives CASSPGGMPADTQYF.

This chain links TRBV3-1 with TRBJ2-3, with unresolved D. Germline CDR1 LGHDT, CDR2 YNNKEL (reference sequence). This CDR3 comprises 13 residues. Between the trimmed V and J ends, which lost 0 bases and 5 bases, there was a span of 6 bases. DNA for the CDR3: TGTGCCAGCAGCCAAGAATGGAGAGATACGCAGTATTTT. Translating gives CASSQEWRDTQYF.

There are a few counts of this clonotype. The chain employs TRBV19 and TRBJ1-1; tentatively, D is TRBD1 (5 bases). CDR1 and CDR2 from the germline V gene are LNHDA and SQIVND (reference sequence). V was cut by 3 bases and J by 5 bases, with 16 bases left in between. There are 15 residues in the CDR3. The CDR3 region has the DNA TGTGCCAGTAGTATGTATGGGGGGAGAGGGACTGAAGCTTTCTTT. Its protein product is CASSMYGGRGTEAFF.

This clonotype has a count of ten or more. The CDR3 here is CSILRQGNTGELFF. Here the CDR3 DNA reads TGCAGCATTCTAAGACAGGGAAACACCGGGGAGCTGTTTTTT. The chain combines TRBV29-1 with TRBJ2-2, with 7 bases lining up with TRBD1. Germline V CDR1 and CDR2: SQVTM, ANQGSEA. V lost 8 bases, J lost 2 bases, and 8 bases stayed unmatched. The CDR3 contains 14 residues.

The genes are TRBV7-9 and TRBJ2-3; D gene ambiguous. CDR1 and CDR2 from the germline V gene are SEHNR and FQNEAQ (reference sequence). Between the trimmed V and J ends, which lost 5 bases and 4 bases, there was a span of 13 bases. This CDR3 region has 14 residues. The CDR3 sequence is CASSTSRSPDTQYF. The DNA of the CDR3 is TGTGCCAGCAGCACTTCTAGGTCCCCAGATACGCAGTATTTT.

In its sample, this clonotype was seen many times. The CDR3 is CASSSGTQNEQYF. The CDR3 bases are TGTGCCAGCAGCTCCGGGACCCAGAACGAGCAGTACTTC. The V gene is TRBV5-6, the J gene TRBJ2-7; the D gene could be TRBD1 or TRBD2 (5 bases each). The germline gives CDR1 SGHDT, CDR2 YYEEEE. The CDR3 runs 13 residues. V lost 3 bases and J 5 bases, leaving 12 bases between the germline ends. The variable domain in full, with the rest retrieved from reference TRBV5-6 and TRBJ2-7, is DAGVTQSPTHLIKTRGQQVTLRCSPKSGHDTVSWYQQALGQGPQFIFQYYEEEERQRGNFPDRFSGHQFPNYSSELNVNALLLGDSALYLCASSSGTQNEQYFGPGTRLTVT.